These 8 T cell receptor beta chains were all obtained from the same sample, sequenced in a study of shared clonotypes between healthy human individuals. The method was immunoSEQ multiplex PCR; TCRdb's version includes in-frame clones alone and lacks a portion of them. Here the sample spans nearly 2 million clones, roughly 94% being singletons. Positively selected for CCR7, the CD45RO-negative cells used as naive CD8 cells excluded terminally differentiated effector memory CD45RA+ cells. Specimen: naive CD8+ T cells sorted from blood. Receptor source: a man aged 18 to 29 in good health.

V usage is TRBV21-1 and J usage is TRBJ1-2; the table's D call of TRBD1 was not tested on the DNA. TRBV21-1 is a known pseudogene. The CDR3 consists of 15 residues. CDR3 protein: CASSKDVGGLYGYTF. In nucleotides, the CDR3 is TGTGCCAGCAGCAAAGACGTTGGGGGCCTCTATGGCTACACCTTC.

To note about this clone: Distinct nucleotide sequences in the sample also encode this CDR3. The genes are TRBV4-1 and TRBJ1-1; D gene ambiguous. CDR3 length: 14 amino acids. V lost 1 base to trimming and J lost 0 bases, with 6 bases between them. Per germline, CDR1 MGHRA and CDR2 YSYEKL. CDR3 sequence reads: CASSQGPMNTEAFF. DNA for the CDR3: TGCGCCAGCAGCCAAGGACCGATGAACACTGAAGCTTTCTTT.

This chain uses TRBV6-5 with TRBJ2-5; 9 bases are a match to TRBD2. The CDR3 spans 13 residues. The V segment lost 6 bases and the J segment 5 bases; nucleotides outside the gene matches: 4. CDR1 and CDR2 (germline): MNHEY, SVGAGI. The CDR3 is CASSSGLAETQYF. CDR3 coding DNA: TGTGCCAGCAGCTCAGGACTAGCGGAGACCCAGTACTTC.

This chain connects TRBV9 to TRBJ2-3; D is perhaps TRBD2 (6 bases). Germline V gives CDR1 SGDLS, CDR2 YYNGEE. V was trimmed by 1 base and J by 4 bases, leaving 13 bases between them. This CDR3 contains 15 residues. CDR3 DNA: TGTGCCAGCAGCGTACACGGGAGCATGGCAGATACGCAGTATTTT. It yields the protein CASSVHGSMADTQYF.

The CDR3 spells CASSLPGSADTQYF. The CDR3 region has the DNA TGTGCCAGCAGTTTGCCAGGGTCGGCAGATACGCAGTATTTT. The V call is TRBV27, the J call TRBJ2-3; possibly TRBD1 for D (5 bases). Germline V gives CDR1 MNHEY, CDR2 SMNVEV (reference sequence). V dropped 3 bases and J dropped 4 bases, with 11 bases sitting between them. The CDR3 consists of 14 residues.

V is TRBV7-2 and J is TRBJ2-3; 11 positions agree with TRBD2. Germline loops: CDR1 SGHTA, CDR2 FQGNSA. This CDR3 is 16 amino acids long. V shed 4 bases, J shed 4 bases, and the junction held 7 bases outside the gene matches. This CDR3 is CASSSIAGGPSDTQYF. The CDR3 coding sequence is TGTGCCAGCAGCTCTATAGCGGGAGGGCCCTCAGATACGCAGTATTTT.

The J gene is TRBJ2-3, the V gene TRBV4-3; 7 bases align to TRBD2. V lost 0 bases to trimming and J lost 1 base; unmatched junction nucleotides: 7. CDR1 LGHNA and CDR2 YSLEER come from the germline V gene. There are 17 residues in the CDR3. The chain's CDR3 is CASSQDGSGMRTDTQYF. The CDR3 nucleotides read TGCGCCAGCAGCCAAGACGGGAGCGGGATGCGCACAGATACGCAGTATTTT.

This clone came up once. The chain employs TRBV7-8 and TRBJ2-3, with D perhaps matching TRBD1 (7 bases). The germline V gene encodes CDR1 SGHVS and CDR2 FQNEAQ. Trimming removed 1 base at V and 5 bases at J, with 22 bases between. The CDR3 sequence is 18 residues long. DNA of the CDR3: TGTGCCAGCAGCTTAGTTATCTATGGAGGGGGCGCCTTAGATACGCAGTATTTT. Its translation: CASSLVIYGGGALDTQYF. Looking up the rest from reference TRBV7-8 and TRBJ2-3 gives the full variable domain: GAGVSQSPRYKVAKRGQDVALRCDPISGHVSLFWYQQALGQGPEFLTYFQNEAQLDKSGLPSDRFFAERPEGSVSTLKIQRTQQEDSAVYLCASSLVIYGGGALDTQYFGPGTRLTVL.